This T cell receptor (beta chain) originates from a study of radiotherapy plus CTLA-4 blockade in lung cancer. Data came from immunoSEQ multiplex PCR; TCRdb stores just in-frame clones and leaves some out. The sample consists of 25,000 to 35,000 clones, about 79% of them appearing once. This clonotype originated in a human donor with non-small cell lung cancer that progressed on radiotherapy plus ipilimumab. The input for sequencing was peripheral blood, taken from a patient treated with radiotherapy plus ipilimumab.

This chain's CDR3 is CASSETSGTPDTQYF. The CDR3 bases are TGTGCCAGCAGTGAAACTAGCGGGACTCCAGATACGCAGTATTTT. V and J are TRBV6-1 and TRBJ2-3; the match to TRBD2 covers 10 bases. The germline V gene encodes CDR1 MNHNS and CDR2 SASEGT. V trimming: 2 bases; J trimming: 4 bases; junction bases outside the gene matches: 3. This CDR3 spans 15 amino acids.